These T cell receptor beta chains were read from a single sample in a study of cytomegalovirus exposure and HLA in healthy donors. Using immunoSEQ multiplex PCR, the repertoire was profiled, and TCRdb retains in-frame clones only, with some absent. The sample has about 110,000 clones; around 79% are singletons. Material for sequencing was PBMCs. These receptor sequences come from a woman aged 35 to 49 in good health and CMV-seronegative. Each CDR3 is given with its conserved first and last residue.

v_call | cdr3_aa
TRBV2 | CASSIAGGPYEQYF
TRBV4-2 | CASSPPPGSSYEQYF
TRBV10-3 | CAIRGDREGYGYTF
TRBV5-1 | CASSKTGTAGANVLTF
TRBV10-1 | CASSEQGWETQYF
TRBV27 | CASSLTTSGRVNEQFF
TRBV5-1 | CASTSGDTVFDEQYF
TRBV2 | CASSEGGRGTEAFF
TRBV6-5 | CASSYSGGEGYGYTF
TRBV6-1 | CASSDRREGGKTQYF
TRBV6-6 | CASTLTEEGNQPQHF
TRBV6-5 | CASSYSSSPPYEQYF
TRBV21-1 | CASSKEKRTNYGYTF
TRBV2 | CASKGEGGYNQPQHF
TRBV9 | CASSVGDRDPYEQYF
TRBV28 | CASSFPTTFYEQYF
TRBV6-5 | CASAQGAGNSPLHF
TRBV7-2 | CASSTSTDTQYF
TRBV5-1 | CASSLQTGNNQPQHF
TRBV5-8 | CASSSDRNQPQHF
TRBV6-6 | CASSPGGLGYGYTF